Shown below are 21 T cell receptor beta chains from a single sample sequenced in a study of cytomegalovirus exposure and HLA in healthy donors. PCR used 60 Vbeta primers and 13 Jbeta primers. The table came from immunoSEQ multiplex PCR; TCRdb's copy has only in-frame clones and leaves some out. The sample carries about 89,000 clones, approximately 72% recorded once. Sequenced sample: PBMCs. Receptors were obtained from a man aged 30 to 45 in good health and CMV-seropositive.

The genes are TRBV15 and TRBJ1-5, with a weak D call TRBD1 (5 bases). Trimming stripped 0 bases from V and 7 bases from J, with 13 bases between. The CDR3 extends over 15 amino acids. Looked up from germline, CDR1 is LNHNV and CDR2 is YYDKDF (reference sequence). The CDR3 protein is CATSRDAGKDQPQHF. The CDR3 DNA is TGTGCCACCAGCAGAGATGCAGGGAAGGACCAGCCCCAGCATTTT.

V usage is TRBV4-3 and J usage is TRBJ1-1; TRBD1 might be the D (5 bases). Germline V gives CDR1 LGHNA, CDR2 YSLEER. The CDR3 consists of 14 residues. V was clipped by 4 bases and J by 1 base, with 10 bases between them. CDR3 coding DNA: TGCGCCAGCAGCCTTTTTAGGGGGAACACTGAAGCTTTCTTT. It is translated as CASSLFRGNTEAFF.

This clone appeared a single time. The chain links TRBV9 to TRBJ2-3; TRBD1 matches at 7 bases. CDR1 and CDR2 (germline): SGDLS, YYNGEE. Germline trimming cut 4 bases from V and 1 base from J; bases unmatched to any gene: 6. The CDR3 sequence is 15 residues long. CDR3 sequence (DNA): TGTGCCAGCAGCCTTACAGGGGACGGCACAGATACGCAGTATTTT. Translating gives CASSLTGDGTDTQYF.

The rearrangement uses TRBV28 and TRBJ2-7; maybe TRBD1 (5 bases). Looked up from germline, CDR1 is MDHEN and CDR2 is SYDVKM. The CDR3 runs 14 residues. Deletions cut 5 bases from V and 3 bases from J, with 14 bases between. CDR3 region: CASSQDTGLYEQYF. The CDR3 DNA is TGTGCCAGCAGTCAGGACACCGGGCTCTACGAGCAGTACTTC.

Written as DNA, the CDR3 is TGTGCCTGGAGTGACAGTAGCAATCAGCCCCAGCATTTT. The encoded protein is CAWSDSSNQPQHF. V is TRBV30 and J is TRBJ1-5; D gene uncertain. V lost 1 base and J lost 0, with 4 bases in between. The CDR3 is 13 amino acids. Germline CDR1 GTSNPN, CDR2 SVGIG (reference sequence).

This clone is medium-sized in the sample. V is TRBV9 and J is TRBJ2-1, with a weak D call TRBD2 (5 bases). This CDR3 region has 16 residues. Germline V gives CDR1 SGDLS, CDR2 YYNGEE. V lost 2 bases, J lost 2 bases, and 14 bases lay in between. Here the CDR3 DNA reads TGTGCCAGCAGCGTCGGCGAGGCCGGGGCCTACAATGAGCAGTTCTTC. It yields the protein CASSVGEAGAYNEQFF.

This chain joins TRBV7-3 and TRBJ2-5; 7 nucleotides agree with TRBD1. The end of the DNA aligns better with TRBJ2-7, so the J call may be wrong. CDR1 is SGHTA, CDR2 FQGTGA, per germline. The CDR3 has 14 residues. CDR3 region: CASSPTGVGYEQYF. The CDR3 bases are TGTGCCAGCAGCCCCACAGGGGTGGGGTACGAGCAGTACTTC.

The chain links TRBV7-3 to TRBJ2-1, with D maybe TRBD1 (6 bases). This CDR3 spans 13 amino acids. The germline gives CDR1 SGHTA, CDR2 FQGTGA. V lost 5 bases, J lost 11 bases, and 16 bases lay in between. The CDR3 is CASSLAGESKQFF. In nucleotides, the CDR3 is TGTGCCAGCAGCCTCGCAGGGGAGAGTAAGCAGTTCTTC.

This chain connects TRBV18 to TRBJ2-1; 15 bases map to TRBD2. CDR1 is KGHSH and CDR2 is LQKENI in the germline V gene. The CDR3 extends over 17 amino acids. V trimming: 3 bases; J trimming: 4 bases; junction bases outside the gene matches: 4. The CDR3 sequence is CASSPRTSGGAYNEQFF. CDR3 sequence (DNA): TGTGCCAGCTCACCCCGGACTAGCGGGGGGGCGTACAATGAGCAGTTCTTC. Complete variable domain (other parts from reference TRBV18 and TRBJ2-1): NAGVMQNPRHLVRRRGQEARLRCSPMKGHSHVYWYRQLPEEGLKFMVYLQKENIIDESGMPKERFSAEFPKEGPSILRIQQVVRGDSAAYFCASSPRTSGGAYNEQFFGPGTRLTVL.

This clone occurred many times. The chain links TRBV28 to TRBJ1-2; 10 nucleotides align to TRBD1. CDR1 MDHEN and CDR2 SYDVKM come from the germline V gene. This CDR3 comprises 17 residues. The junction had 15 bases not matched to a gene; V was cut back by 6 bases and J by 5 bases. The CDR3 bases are TGTGCCAGCAGATCAGGCCGGGGACAGGGGCTTCGGTATGGCTACACCTTC. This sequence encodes CASRSGRGQGLRYGYTF.

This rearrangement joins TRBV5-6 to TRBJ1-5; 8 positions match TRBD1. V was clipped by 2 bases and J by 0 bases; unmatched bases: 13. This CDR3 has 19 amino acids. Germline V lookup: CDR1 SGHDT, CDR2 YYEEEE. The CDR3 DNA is TGTGCCAGCAGCTTCCCCGGGGGACAGGCCCACTATAGCAATCAGCCCCAGCATTTT. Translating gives CASSFPGGQAHYSNQPQHF.

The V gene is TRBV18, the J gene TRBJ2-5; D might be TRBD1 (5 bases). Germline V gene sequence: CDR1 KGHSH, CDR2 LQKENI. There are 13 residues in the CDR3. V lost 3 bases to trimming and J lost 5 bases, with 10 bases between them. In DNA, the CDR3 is TGTGCCAGCTCACCCCAGGGTCTGGAGACCCAGTACTTC. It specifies CASSPQGLETQYF.

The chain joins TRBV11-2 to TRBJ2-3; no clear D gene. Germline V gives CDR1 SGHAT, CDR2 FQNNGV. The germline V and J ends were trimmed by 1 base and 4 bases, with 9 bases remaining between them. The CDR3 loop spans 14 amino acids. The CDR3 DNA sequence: TGTGCCAGCAGCTTAGGAGTAGCTGCAGATACGCAGTATTTT. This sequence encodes CASSLGVAADTQYF.

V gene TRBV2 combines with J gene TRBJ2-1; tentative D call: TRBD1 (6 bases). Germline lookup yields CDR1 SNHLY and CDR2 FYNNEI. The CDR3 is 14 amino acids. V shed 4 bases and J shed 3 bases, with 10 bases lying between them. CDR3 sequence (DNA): TGTGCCAGCAGTGGGGTAGGGGGCTACAATGAGCAGTTCTTC. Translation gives CASSGVGGYNEQFF.

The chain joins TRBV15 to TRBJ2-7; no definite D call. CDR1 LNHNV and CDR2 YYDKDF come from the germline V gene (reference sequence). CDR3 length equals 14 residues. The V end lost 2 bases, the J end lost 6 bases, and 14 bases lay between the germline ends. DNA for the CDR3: TGTGCCACCAGCAGACCGGGTGGATTCGGCGAGCAGTACTTC. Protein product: CATSRPGGFGEQYF. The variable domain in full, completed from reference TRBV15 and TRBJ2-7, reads DAMVIQNPRYQVTQFGKPVTLSCSQTLNHNVMYWYQQKSSQAPKLLFHYYDKDFNNEADTPDNFQSRRPNTSFCFLDIRSPGLGDTAMYLCATSRPGGFGEQYFGPGTRLTVT.

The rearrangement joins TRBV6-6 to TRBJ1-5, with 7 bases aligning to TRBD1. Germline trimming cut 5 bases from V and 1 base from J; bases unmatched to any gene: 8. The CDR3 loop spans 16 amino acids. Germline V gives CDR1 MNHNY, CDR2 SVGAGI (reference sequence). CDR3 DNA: TGTGCCAGCAGTCCTGACAGGGAGGTAAGCAATCAGCCCCAGCATTTT. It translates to CASSPDREVSNQPQHF.

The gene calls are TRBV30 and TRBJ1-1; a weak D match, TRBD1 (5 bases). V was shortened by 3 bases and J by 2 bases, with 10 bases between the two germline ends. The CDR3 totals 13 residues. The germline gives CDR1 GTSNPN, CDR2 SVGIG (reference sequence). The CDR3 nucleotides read TGTGCCTGGAGGGGGCAGCTTAACACTGAAGCTTTCTTT. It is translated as CAWRGQLNTEAFF.

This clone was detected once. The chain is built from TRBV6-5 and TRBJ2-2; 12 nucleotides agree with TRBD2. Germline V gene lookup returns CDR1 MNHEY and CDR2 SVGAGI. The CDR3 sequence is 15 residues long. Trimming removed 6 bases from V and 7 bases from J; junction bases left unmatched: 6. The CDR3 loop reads CASRTSGGLGGELFF. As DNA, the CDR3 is TGTGCCAGCAGAACTAGCGGGGGGTTGGGCGGGGAGCTGTTTTTT.

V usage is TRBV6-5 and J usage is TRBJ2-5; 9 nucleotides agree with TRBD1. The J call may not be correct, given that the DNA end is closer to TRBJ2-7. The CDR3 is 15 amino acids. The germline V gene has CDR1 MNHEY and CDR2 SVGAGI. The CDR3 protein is CASSLGQGSSYEQYF. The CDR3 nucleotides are TGTGCCAGCAGCCTCGGACAGGGGAGCTCCTACGAGCAGTACTTC.

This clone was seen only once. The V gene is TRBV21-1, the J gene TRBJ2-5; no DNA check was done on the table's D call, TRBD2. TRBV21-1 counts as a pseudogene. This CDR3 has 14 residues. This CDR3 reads CASGKGGGEETQYF. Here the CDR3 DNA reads TGTGCCAGCGGCAAGGGGGGAGGGGAAGAGACCCAGTACTTC.

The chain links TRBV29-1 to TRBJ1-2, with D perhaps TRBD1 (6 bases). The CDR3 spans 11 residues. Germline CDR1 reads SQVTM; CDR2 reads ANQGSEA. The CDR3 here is CSHRDIYGYTF. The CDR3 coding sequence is TGCAGTCACCGGGACATCTATGGCTACACCTTC.